The 10 T cell receptor beta chains below come from one sample, sequenced in a study of cytomegalovirus exposure and HLA in healthy donors. Vbeta (60) and Jbeta (13) primers were used in the PCR. Sequencing used immunoSEQ multiplex PCR; TCRdb keeps in-frame clones, though not all of them. The table shows about 150,000 clones, with roughly 77% occurring only once. The source material was PBMCs. These receptors all come from a human donor in good health.

The chain links TRBV5-6 to TRBJ1-2; 11 bases match TRBD1. The CDR3 runs to 16 residues. The V and J ends lost 4 bases and 2 bases, in that order; junction bases with no gene match: 7. Germline lookup yields CDR1 SGHDT and CDR2 YYEEEE. CDR3 sequence: CASSHYRTGGNYGYTF. Written as DNA, the CDR3 is TGTGCCAGCAGCCATTATAGGACAGGGGGCAACTATGGCTACACCTTC.

The chain recombines TRBV2 with TRBJ2-7; 11 bases agree with TRBD1. Trimming at V came to 6 bases and at J to 3 bases, leaving 7 bases not matched to a gene. CDR3 length: 15 amino acids. In germline, CDR1 is SNHLY, CDR2 FYNNEI. The CDR3 is CASRLGQGAIYEQYF. For the CDR3, the DNA is TGTGCCAGCAGACTAGGACAGGGGGCCATCTACGAGCAGTACTTC.

CDR3 nucleotide sequence: TGCGCCAGCAGATCTCCTCCGGGACTAGCGGGAGCGTACGAGCAGTACTTC. Its translation is CASRSPPGLAGAYEQYF. This chain joins TRBV10-1 and TRBJ2-7; 14 nucleotides match TRBD2. The CDR3 runs 17 residues. The ends lost 6 bases at V and 4 bases at J; junction bases unmatched: 11. Germline V gene sequence: CDR1 WNHNN, CDR2 SYGVQD (reference sequence).

The chain couples TRBV27 to TRBJ2-2; TRBD2 is a possible D gene (6 bases). V was shortened by 0 bases and J by 6 bases, with 17 bases between the two germline ends. The germline V gene has CDR1 MNHEY and CDR2 SMNVEV (reference sequence). The CDR3 has 17 amino acids. The CDR3 protein is CASSLSGLASYPGELFF. The CDR3 DNA follows: TGTGCCAGCAGTTTATCAGGCCTAGCGTCTTACCCCGGGGAGCTGTTTTTT.

V and J are TRBV5-6 and TRBJ2-7; 8 bases are a match to TRBD1. From germline, CDR1 is SGHDT and CDR2 YYEEEE. CDR3 length equals 15 residues. V was pared by 4 bases and J by 2 bases, with 8 bases of the junction left unmatched. Here the CDR3 DNA reads TGTGCCAGCAGCCCGGGCTGGACAGGGACCTACGAGCAGTACTTC. It translates to CASSPGWTGTYEQYF.

The chain combines TRBV5-6 with TRBJ2-1, with a weak D call TRBD1 (6 bases). The V gene's germline CDR1 is SGHDT and CDR2 YYEEEE. The germline V and J ends were trimmed by 1 base and 4 bases, with 15 bases remaining between them. This CDR3 is built from 16 residues. The CDR3 loop reads CASSLLTLTGYNEQFF. The CDR3 coding sequence is TGTGCCAGCAGCTTGCTGACACTGACAGGATACAATGAGCAGTTCTTC. The variable domain in full, with the rest retrieved from reference TRBV5-6 and TRBJ2-1, is DAGVTQSPTHLIKTRGQQVTLRCSPKSGHDTVSWYQQALGQGPQFIFQYYEEEERQRGNFPDRFSGHQFPNYSSELNVNALLLGDSALYLCASSLLTLTGYNEQFFGPGTRLTVL.

The chain joins TRBV23-1 to TRBJ1-1; D is perhaps TRBD1 (6 bases). TRBV23-1 is an ORF; its function is uncertain. The CDR3 consists of 12 residues. Trimming removed 10 bases from V and 4 bases from J, with 13 bases in between. CDR3 coding DNA: TGCGCCAACGTTGGGGGCCCCACTGAAGCTTTCTTT. Residues: CANVGGPTEAFF.

The rearrangement links TRBV7-2 to TRBJ1-4, with D uncertain. V lost 2 bases to trimming and J lost 0 bases, with 10 bases between them. This CDR3 contains 16 residues. Germline assignment: CDR1 SGHTA and CDR2 FQGNSA. The CDR3 reads CASSLSGEPTNEKLFF. DNA of the CDR3: TGTGCCAGCAGCTTATCCGGGGAACCAACTAATGAAAAACTGTTTTTT.

This chain links TRBV29-1 with TRBJ1-2; weak D call: TRBD1 (5 bases). Trimming stripped 3 bases from V and 5 bases from J, with 10 bases between. CDR1 and CDR2 from the germline V gene are SQVTM and ANQGSEA. CDR3 length: 12 amino acids. CDR3 nucleotide sequence: TGCAGCGTTGAGATAGGGGCTTATGGCTACACCTTC. Translated, it gives CSVEIGAYGYTF. Complete variable domain (other parts from reference TRBV29-1 and TRBJ1-2): SAVISQKPSRDICQRGTSLTIQCQVDSQVTMMFWYRQQPGQSLTLIATANQGSEATYESGFVIDKFPISRPNLTFSTLTVSNMSPEDSSIYLCSVEIGAYGYTFGSGTRLTVV.

The chain uses TRBV11-2 and TRBJ2-1, with 8 bases matching TRBD1. The CDR3 loop spans 17 amino acids. V was clipped by 1 base and J by 8 bases; unmatched bases: 13. CDR1 and CDR2 (germline): SGHAT, FQNNGV. For the CDR3, the DNA is TGTGCCAGCAGCTTAGGTGTCAGGGGGCGTTTGTACGATGAGCAGTTCTTC. This codes for CASSLGVRGRLYDEQFF.